This entry describes one T cell receptor (beta chain). The sample holds one count of this clone. Its antigen target is currently unknown. Base qualities are not provided; no much larger clone lies one nucleotide away. The CDR3 covers 16 residues, taking in both the cysteine and the phenylalanine. Solely the CDR3 DNA is kept, with 48 bases framed from the first base. Between the V and J ends, shortened by 0 bases and 1 base respectively, the junction contains 13 bases. CDR1 and CDR2 are read off the germline V gene as SGDLS and YYNGEE. The cohort was made up of approximately 670 healthy bone marrow donors. All cohort members were sampled while nominally healthy, although unrecorded immune exposures were likely present. The donor tested CMV seropositive, placing the donor among the roughly 270 seropositive members of the cohort. Each donor provided a peripheral blood sample, and peripheral blood mononuclear cells were used for TCR beta sequencing. The Qiagen DNeasy Blood Extraction Kit was used to extract genomic DNA from the blood cell samples.

Receptor amplification or capture employed the immunoSEQ multiplex PCR assay. The multiplex PCR relied on a mix of 60 forward primers for TCR Vbeta segments and 13 reverse primers for TCR Jbeta segments. The CDR3 region of rearranged TCR beta genes was amplified from genomic DNA with a multiplex PCR assay. The amplified TCR beta libraries were sequenced on the Illumina HiSeq System as 87-base-pair reads. Turning to the authors' computational methods: A later analysis tallied roughly 78 million unique TCR beta chains across the 550 to 850 repertoires, and some 10 million of those chains were shared by two or more donors. A nearest-neighbor algorithm error-corrected the raw reads and collapsed the reads into unique sequences, merging closely related sequences to remove PCR and sequencing errors. To assign V, D and J gene segments, CDR3 sequences were aligned to IMGT reference sequences. For a sequence to be retained, a match of at least six nucleotides was required to both a V gene segment and a J gene segment. A rearrangement was called productive if the CDR3 had no stop codons and remained in frame with V and J, and every other rearrangement was called non-productive. CDR3 was defined according to IMGT convention as the region running from the second conserved V-encoded cysteine to the conserved J-encoded phenylalanine. Sequences without an unambiguous match to a single V gene segment were excluded from the earlier analysis of about 600 of the donors. An earlier analysis of a few hundred of the donors called V segments functional above 56.7% productive rearrangements and segregating when the between-donor standard deviation exceeded 5%. A statistical classification framework was built for diagnosing cytomegalovirus status from the catalog of TCR beta chain sequences. A later analysis assigned V and J genes by comparing TCR nucleotide sequences with IMGT/GENE-DB human TR gene sequences. A later analysis assigned CDR3 sequences and most-parsimonious VDJ recombination scenarios with the TCRdist pipeline. A later analysis defined each TCR beta chain by its CDR3 amino acid sequence plus V-gene family, and excluded reads lacking a unique V-gene family. As a way to deal with suspected cross-contamination and a sequencing artifact, a later analysis dropped approximately 570 nucleotide sequences that were highly shared and had low generation probability. For each public chain, a later analysis derived a clonal expansion index from normalized ranks of inferred template counts within each repertoire. A later analysis computed generation probabilities with a VDJ recombination model fitted to out-of-frame rearrangements, and checked the results against IGoR. In a later analysis, hypergeometric tests were used to score TCR-TCR, TCR-HLA and TCR-CMV co-occurrence, with a repertoire-size bias correction applied to TCR pairs. False discovery rates were estimated in a later analysis by permuting HLA or CMV assignments 20 times. In a later analysis, co-occurring TCRs were grouped using DBSCAN, with TCRdist sequence similarity added in when clustering inside HLA-allele-positive subsets. Co-occurrence clustering excluded repertoires with fewer than 30,000 or more than 120,000 public chains, plus five with anomalous nucleotide sharing. Not all clones reach the TCRdb copy of this immuneACCESS table, which keeps in-frame sequences only. Checked studies attribute under half of the gap to unresolved V genes and leave the rest unexplained. That table supplies the V and J calls and clone size; D and trimming were determined from the DNA. The sample table records about 130,000 clones; approximately 75% of these occur just once. Around 6.4% of the sample is taken by the ten largest.

This specimen comes from a study of cytomegalovirus exposure and HLA in healthy donors (dated by TCRdb to about 2017). Concerning the study at large: According to an earlier analysis of a few hundred of the donors, 150 million to 200 million T cells yielded 95 million to 140 million unique TCR beta sequences and more than 250 Gb of sequence data. The study profiled the T cell repertoires of 500 to 800 subjects by immunosequencing and related them to cytomegalovirus serostatus. The study combined high-throughput TCR immunosequencing, statistical association of individual TCRs with disease status, and machine learning to predict cytomegalovirus infection status. Because of strong linkage in the cohort, five DR-DQ haplotypes were treated as single units for association and clustering. Among some 410 genotyped donors of the cohort, an average of around 250,000 unique TCR beta nucleotide sequences was sequenced per donor, of which 15% to 20% were non-productive. A later genetic analysis took genome-wide SNP genotypes for 398 of the 666 donors and used that subset as a discovery cohort. All discovery cohort repertoires had been generated using a single sequencing platform. The study aimed to test whether signatures of past pathogen exposure could be identified by cataloging public T cell receptors. HLA typing covered class I and class II loci at four-digit resolution. Rather than using new phenotypic data, the later analysis identified candidate immune exposures from TCR beta sequences and from how often those sequences occurred across donors. Besides the first cohort of hundreds of subjects, a separate validation cohort made up of over 95 different subjects was used. Of the roughly 400 genotyped donors, 65% to 90% fell in the genetic ancestry cluster associated with self-reported Caucasian donors. Typing coverage varied by locus: about 620-630 donors for A, B, C, DRB1 and DQB1; approximately 560 for DQA1; some 610 for DPA1; roughly 450 for DPB1. An earlier analysis of some 600 of the donors applied high-throughput TCR beta sequencing to assess whether each TCR beta V gene segment acted as functional or pseudogenic. Alongside the repertoire data, information on donor age, sex, ethnicity and CMV serostatus was compiled. Roughly 300 gigabases of sequencing data and approximately 84 million unique TCR sequences were included in an early release covering about 620 HLA-typed donors. In a later analysis, previously published TCR beta repertoires from about 670 donors were re-analyzed and high-resolution HLA genotyping was added so that TCR occurrence patterns could be studied. What the work shows at the level of the full study, not this receptor alone: In a later analysis, several top co-occurrence clusters were reported to appear linked to parvovirus B19, influenza, CMV and Epstein-Barr virus. Across donors, most TCR sequences were observed very rarely, whereas some public TCRs were present in many individuals. The classifier was reported to diagnose cytomegalovirus status with high specificity and sensitivity in both the original cohort and the validation cohort. A later analysis associated approximately 17,000 TCR beta sequences with specific HLA alleles at a false discovery rate of 0.05. Correlated functional status among segregating V segments might reflect linkage disequilibrium, but an unknown experimental factor could not be ruled out. A later analysis found that TCR association rates varied across HLA loci, with DRB1 alleles showing the most associated TCRs and HLA-C alleles the fewest. This cohort had only TCR beta chains sequenced, and the lack of alpha or paired-chain data limited which features could be detected. Broadly in line with IMGT annotations, most TCR beta V segments showed up in productive rearrangements about 87% or about 30% of the time in an earlier analysis of 450 to 600 of the donors. In a later analysis, most CMV-associated TCR beta chains were found to appear HLA-restricted, with HLA associations seemingly driven largely by CMV exposure. A later genetic analysis associated a missense DCLRE1C variant with V-gene and J-gene trimming of TCR beta chains, and an independent cohort replicated the association. Because counts were too low, about 15 rarely observed V segments, including chromosome 9 orphons, were left out of the earlier analysis of several hundred of the donors. The authors suggested that the approach could potentially be generalized to other disease states and immunological phenotypes. A group of highly shared sequence variants was considered likely to be a technical artifact of the sequencing pipeline. Compared with the roughly 700-donor mean, donors in an Asian-associated ancestry cluster had fewer N-insertions in productive TCRs, according to a later genetic analysis. Because HLA typing was missing for some donors at each locus, association tests included only the typed subset. When HLA alleles, especially DR and DQ, strongly co-occurred, TCR associations were difficult to assign to individual alleles. For the cohort, immune exposure information was limited to CMV serostatus. In a later analysis, HLA-associated TCR beta chains were found to be more clonally expanded and to have lower generation probabilities than equally common non-associated chains. In the study, 150 to 200 TCR beta chains were listed as associated with cytomegalovirus. Because the 87-base-pair reads could not distinguish some IMGT-functional V segments, including TRBV6-2 and TRBV6-3, those segments were excluded. A few of the identified cytomegalovirus-associated TCR beta chains were confirmed in vitro to be specific for cytomegalovirus antigens. Sequencing depth was assumed to be roughly uniform across donors in the presence/absence analyses, though that assumption may not hold. A further reported finding was that TCR beta sequences accurately predicted the HLA-A and HLA-B alleles for most subjects in the first cohort.

This clonotype was obtained from a woman aged 40 to 55 in good health and CMV-seropositive. This receptor chain uses TRBV9 and TRBJ2-5; the D gene cannot be resolved reliably. The material sequenced was PBMCs. At the DNA level, the sequence is TGTGCCAGCAGCGTAGGGGCGAACTTGTTCCAAGAGACCCAGTACTTC. Its protein is CASSVGANLFQETQYF.